This TCR beta chain was profiled in a study of blood T cell repertoires in COVID-19. Study information: The samples span acute and convalescent COVID-19 from the United States, Italy and Spain. T cells, B-cell-depleted T cells, or PBMCs provided the cDNA or gDNA that served as material.

Sequencing used immunoSEQ multiplex PCR; TCRdb keeps in-frame clones, though not all of them. The sample has 450,000 or so clones, about 87% seen once. CDR1 is GTSNPN, CDR2 SVGIG, per germline (reference sequence). The CDR3 has 14 residues. V was clipped by 0 bases and J by 2 bases, with 11 bases between them. This clone has a count of ten or more. This TCR was recovered from a young man with COVID-19, enrolled during active disease. The V and J genes are TRBV30 and TRBJ2-7, with a weak D call TRBD2 (7 bases). The sample taken for sequencing was peripheral blood. In DNA, the CDR3 is TGTGCCTGGAGTGTTGGGGGGGCGGCCTACGAGCAGTACTTC. Its protein product is CAWSVGGAAYEQYF.